The present TCR beta chain was sequenced within a study of shared clonotypes between healthy human individuals (dated by TCRdb to the early 2020s). Regarding the complete study: The cohort comprised a couple of women and a few men aged 18 to 49 years. For each donor, CD4 naive and CD4 memory were each given three plates, CD8 naive was given two plates, and CD8 memory was given one plate. The study deeply sequenced blood TCR repertoires of 5 or 6 healthy adults to estimate repertoire size and the extent of clonotype sharing between individuals. Libraries were prepared and TCR repertoires were sequenced by different laboratories using diverse techniques, in order to increase sequencing depth and limit assay-specific biases. Per donor, leukapheresis produced somewhere between about 0.9 and 9 billion PBMCs.

CD8 naive samples were obtained by positive selection for CCR7 among CD45RO-negative cells, yielding a CD45RA+CCR7+ population from which TemRA cells were excluded. The donors were healthy, HIV-negative adults with no recently reported acute infections or vaccinations. All donors were Caucasian adults living in Nashville, Tennessee, USA. Blood was collected by leukapheresis, and PBMCs were isolated by Ficoll-Histopaque density gradient centrifugation and then cryopreserved in liquid nitrogen vapor phase. Purity and quantity of every magnetically sorted T cell population were checked by analytical flow cytometry. Genomic DNA was isolated from each sorted fraction and quantified by UV absorbance on a Nanodrop 2000c. Using the deep immunoSEQ assay, multiplex PCR amplified TCR CDR3 regions from genomic DNA. Extracted genomic DNA from each cell subset was spread evenly across all wells of several immunoSEQ 96-well plates, with each plate serving as a replicate. Each replicate PCR for sorted subsets received roughly 200 ng genomic DNA, equal to 30,000 or so T cell genomes. The purified libraries were quantified using a Qubit 3.0 fluorometer, sized with a Bioanalyzer 2100, and then quantified again using the KAPA Library Quantification kit. A separate single-read 150-cycle Illumina NextSeq 550 flow cell was used to sequence each immunoSEQ 96-well plate. Processing in the source paper ran as follows. Because only junctional sequences without quality scores were contained in the immunoSEQ output, filtering matching that applied to full-length reads could not be performed. To assign V/J genes and CDR3, sequences were annotated against IMGT germline references using PyIR, a Python wrapper for IgBLAST v1.9. Any read was removed if the V/J assignment was weak (E-value above 1e-6), the CDR3 was missing, or the read contained stop codons, out-of-frame junctions, or ambiguous translated residues. V3J clonotypes were defined as sequences sharing an identical inferred V gene, J gene, and CDR3 amino acid sequence. Percentage overlap between repertoires was calculated by dividing the number of shared unique clonotypes by the size of the smaller repertoire. RTK rarefaction, the Chao1 estimator, and Recon v2.1 estimates of unobserved clonotypes were used to assess repertoire richness. OLGA was used to compute generation probabilities for all TCRbeta clonotypes that the gDNA method yielded from several donors. TCRdb stores this immuneACCESS table with in-frame sequences only. Part of the clones is absent; in the studies checked, under half of the shortfall reflects unresolved V genes, and no reason is known for the rest. V, J and clone size derive from that table, while D and trimming were established from the DNA sequence. The sample includes about 2 million clones, with about 95% observed a single time. The top ten constitute about 1.1% of the sample.

Measured from the cysteine to the phenylalanine, the CDR3 is 14 residues long. The retained sequence is limited to the CDR3, 42 bases, with the frame set at the first base. The germline V gene encodes CDR1 SGDLS and CDR2 YYNGEE. V lost 4 bases and J lost 1 base; the stretch between them is 10 bases long. Remarks on this clone: Its antigen remains unidentified. Base quality data are lacking; no much larger clone is found one base away. Other DNA sequences in this sample translate to the same CDR3.

The paper's findings and limits, for the study overall: Sampling was limited to blood, and TCR repertoires in tissue likely differ from TCR repertoires in blood. Across four donors, around 5.4% of naive CD4, approximately 3.5% of naive CD8, about 2% of memory CD4, and approximately 0.4% of memory CD8 clonotypes were shared. Naive subsets generally had larger estimated clonotype richness than memory subsets did. Even with the large sequencing depth, rarefaction of the sorted-subset datasets indicated that sequencing was incomplete. Pairwise subsampling indicated that sequencing depth was expected to affect the degree of clonotype sharing among donors. Clonotypes shared by all four sorted-subset donors showed higher generation probabilities than non-shared clonotypes. Because the study included a small number of donors, the genetic and exposure-history diversity represented was limited.

Sequencing used naive CD8+ T cells sorted from blood. What the cell subset or site label conveys for this sample: CD45RA+CCR7+. The receptor comes from a man aged 18 to 29 in good health. This chain is built from TRBV9 and TRBJ2-3; TRBD2 might be the D gene, on 6 matching bases. The DNA sequence reads TGTGCCAGCAGCCTCGGGGGAGGCACAGATACGCAGTATTTT. It translates as CASSLGGGTDTQYF.